The source of this T cell receptor (beta chain) is a study of T-cell reconstitution after alpha-beta-depleted transplantation in children. The CDR3 is 18 amino acids. The trim removed 2 bases at V and 0 bases at J, leaving 12 bases unmatched. Germline CDR1 reads KGHSH; CDR2 reads LQKENI. On this clonotype itself: Its cognate antigen is unknown. This is likely a read error, given that the CDR3 carries no conserved phenylalanine or tryptophan at its end.

The TCRbeta library incorporated unique molecular identifiers. Via MiXCR, TCRdb re-called the PCR reads, giving one row per CDR3 protein. The data show more than 85,000 distinct CDR3 sequences, roughly 7.1% seen once. Study findings and constraints: Once a year had passed after transplant, T-cell counts and diversity came mostly from newly produced T cells.

The input for sequencing was PBMCs, taken before TCRalphabeta/CD19-depleted stem cell transplant. The receptor was derived from a boy aged 2 to 10 with acute lymphoblastic leukemia, due to receive a stem cell transplant. The chain is built from TRBV18 and TRBJ1-1; 7 bases agree with TRBD1. The CDR3 DNA follows: TGTGCCAGCTCACCAGAGACGACAGGGATGGGGTTGAACACTGAAGCTTTCTGT. Protein product: CASSPETTGMGLNTEAFC.